This TCR beta chain originates from a study of blood T cell repertoires in COVID-19. The authors' processing: Quantification of nucleated cells was approximated via reference gene primer amplification. Here immunoSEQ multiplex PCR was the method, and the copy in TCRdb shows in-frame clones only, minus some. The V and J calls and clone size come from that table; D and trimming were worked out from the DNA. In the table there are some 260,000 clones, about four fifths of which are singletons. V dropped 5 bases and J dropped 5 bases, with 14 bases sitting between them. The length of the CDR3 is 14 residues. CDR1 and CDR2 (germline): MNHEY, SVGAGI. This clone has only one observation.

The receptor's source is a man at least 80 years old with acute or convalescent COVID-19. The sample taken for sequencing was peripheral blood. The chain employs TRBV6-5 and TRBJ2-3; no reliable D call. The CDR3 reads CASSPPGYEDTQYF. CDR3 DNA sequence: TGTGCCAGCAGTCCGCCCGGGTATGAAGATACGCAGTATTTT.